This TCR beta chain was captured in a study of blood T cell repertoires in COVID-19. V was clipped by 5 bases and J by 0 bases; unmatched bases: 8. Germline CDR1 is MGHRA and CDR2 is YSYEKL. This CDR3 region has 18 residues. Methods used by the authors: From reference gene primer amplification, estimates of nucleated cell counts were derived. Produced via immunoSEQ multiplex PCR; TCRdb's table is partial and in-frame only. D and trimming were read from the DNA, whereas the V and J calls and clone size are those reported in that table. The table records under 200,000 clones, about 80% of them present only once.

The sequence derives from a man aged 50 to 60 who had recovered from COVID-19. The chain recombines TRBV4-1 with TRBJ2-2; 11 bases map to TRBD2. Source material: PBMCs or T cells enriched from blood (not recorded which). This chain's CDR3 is CASSDGLAGYANTGELFF. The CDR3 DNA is TGCGCCAGCAGCGACGGACTAGCGGGCTACGCGAACACCGGGGAGCTGTTTTTT.